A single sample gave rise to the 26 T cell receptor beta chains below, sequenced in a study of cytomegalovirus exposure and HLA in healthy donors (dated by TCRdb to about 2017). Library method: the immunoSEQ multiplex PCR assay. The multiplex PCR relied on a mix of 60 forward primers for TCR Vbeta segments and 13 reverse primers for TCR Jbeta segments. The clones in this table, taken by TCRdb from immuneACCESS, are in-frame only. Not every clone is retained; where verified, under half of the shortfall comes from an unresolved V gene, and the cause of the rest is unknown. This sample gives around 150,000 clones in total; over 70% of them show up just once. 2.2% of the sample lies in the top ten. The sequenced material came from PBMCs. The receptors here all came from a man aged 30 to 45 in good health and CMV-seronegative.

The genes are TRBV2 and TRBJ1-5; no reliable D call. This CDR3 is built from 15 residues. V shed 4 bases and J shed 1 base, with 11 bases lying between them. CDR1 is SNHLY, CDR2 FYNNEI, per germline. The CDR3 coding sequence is TGTGCCAGCAGTGGAGAACCTCCAAGCAATCAGCCCCAGCATTTT. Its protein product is CASSGEPPSNQPQHF. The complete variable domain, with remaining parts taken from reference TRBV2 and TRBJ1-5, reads EPEVTQTPSHQVTQMGQEVILRCVPISNHLYFYWYRQILGQKVEFLVSFYNNEISEKSEIFDDQFSVERPDGSNFTLKIRSTKLEDSAMYFCASSGEPPSNQPQHFGDGTRLSIL.

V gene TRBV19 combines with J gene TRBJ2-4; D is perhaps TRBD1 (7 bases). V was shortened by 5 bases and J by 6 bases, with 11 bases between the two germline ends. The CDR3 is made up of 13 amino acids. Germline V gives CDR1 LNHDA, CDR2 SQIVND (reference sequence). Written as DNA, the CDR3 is TGTGCCAGTAGTTTCCAGGGGGGAAACATTCAGTACTTC. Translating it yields CASSFQGGNIQYF.

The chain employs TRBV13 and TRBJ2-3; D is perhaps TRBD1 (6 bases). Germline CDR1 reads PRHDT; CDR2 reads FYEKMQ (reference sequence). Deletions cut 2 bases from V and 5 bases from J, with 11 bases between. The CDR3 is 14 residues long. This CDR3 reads CASSLRAGEDTQYF. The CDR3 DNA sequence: TGTGCCAGCAGCTTAAGGGCAGGGGAAGATACGCAGTATTTT.

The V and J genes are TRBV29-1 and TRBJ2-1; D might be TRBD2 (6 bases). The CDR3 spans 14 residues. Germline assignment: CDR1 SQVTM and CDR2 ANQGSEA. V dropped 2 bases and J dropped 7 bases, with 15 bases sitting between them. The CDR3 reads CSVERQGLRNEQFF. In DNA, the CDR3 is TGCAGCGTTGAAAGGCAGGGACTTAGGAATGAGCAGTTCTTC.

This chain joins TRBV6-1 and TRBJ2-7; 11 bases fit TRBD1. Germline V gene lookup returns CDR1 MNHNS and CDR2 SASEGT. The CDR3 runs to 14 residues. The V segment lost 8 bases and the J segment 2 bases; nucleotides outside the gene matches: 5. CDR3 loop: CASGWDRGTYEQYF. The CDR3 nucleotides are TGTGCCAGCGGGTGGGACAGGGGGACCTACGAGCAGTACTTC.

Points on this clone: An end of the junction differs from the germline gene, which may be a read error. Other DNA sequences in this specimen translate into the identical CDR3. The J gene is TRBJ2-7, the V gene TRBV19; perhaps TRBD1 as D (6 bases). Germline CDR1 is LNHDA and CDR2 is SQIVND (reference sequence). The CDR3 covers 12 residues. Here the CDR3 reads CASSTGRSEQYF. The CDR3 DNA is TGTGCTAGTAGTACAGGGCGGAGCGAGCAGTACTTC.

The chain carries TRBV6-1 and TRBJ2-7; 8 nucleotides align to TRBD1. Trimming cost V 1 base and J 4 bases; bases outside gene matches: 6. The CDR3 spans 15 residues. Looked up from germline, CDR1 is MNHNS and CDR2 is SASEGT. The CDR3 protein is CASSEVTGGSYEQYF. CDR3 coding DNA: TGTGCCAGCAGTGAAGTAACAGGGGGGAGTTACGAGCAGTACTTC.

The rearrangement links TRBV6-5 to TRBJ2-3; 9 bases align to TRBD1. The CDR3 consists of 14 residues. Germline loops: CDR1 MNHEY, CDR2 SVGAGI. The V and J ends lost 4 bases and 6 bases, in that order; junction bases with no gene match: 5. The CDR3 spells CASSFNRGLDTQYF. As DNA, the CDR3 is TGTGCCAGCAGTTTTAACAGGGGGCTGGATACGCAGTATTTT.

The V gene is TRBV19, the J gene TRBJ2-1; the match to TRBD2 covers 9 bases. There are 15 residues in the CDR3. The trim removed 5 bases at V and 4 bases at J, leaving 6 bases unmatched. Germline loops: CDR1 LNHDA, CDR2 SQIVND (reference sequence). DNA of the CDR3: TGTGCCAGTAGTCCCCGGACTAGCGCATACAATGAGCAGTTCTTC. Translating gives CASSPRTSAYNEQFF.

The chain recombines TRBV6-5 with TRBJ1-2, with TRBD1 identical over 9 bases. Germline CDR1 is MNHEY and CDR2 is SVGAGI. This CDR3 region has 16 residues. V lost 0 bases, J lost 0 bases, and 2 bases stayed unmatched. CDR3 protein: CASSYSWTGANYGYTF. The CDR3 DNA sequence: TGTGCCAGCAGTTACTCCTGGACAGGGGCTAACTATGGCTACACCTTC.

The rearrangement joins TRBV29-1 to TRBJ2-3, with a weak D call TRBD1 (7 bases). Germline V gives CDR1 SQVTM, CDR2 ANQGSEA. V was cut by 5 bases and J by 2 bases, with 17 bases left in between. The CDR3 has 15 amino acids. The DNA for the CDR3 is TGCAGCGTTTACCGCCAGGGGGGTCCCACAGATACGCAGTATTTT. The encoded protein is CSVYRQGGPTDTQYF.

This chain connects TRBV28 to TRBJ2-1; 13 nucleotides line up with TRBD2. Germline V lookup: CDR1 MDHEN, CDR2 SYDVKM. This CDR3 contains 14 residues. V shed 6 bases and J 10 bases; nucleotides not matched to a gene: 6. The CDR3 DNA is TGTGCCAGCAGACTACCGGGACTAGCGGGGGAGCAGTTCTTC. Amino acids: CASRLPGLAGEQFF.

CDR3 in amino acids: CSVEDRGGTGPTGELFF. CDR3 in DNA: TGCAGCGTTGAAGATCGGGGGGGGACAGGGCCCACCGGGGAGCTGTTTTTT. The V and J genes are TRBV29-1 and TRBJ2-2; a weak D match, TRBD1 (9 bases). V was shortened by 0 bases and J by 4 bases, with 18 bases between the two germline ends. The CDR3 is 17 amino acids. Looked up from germline, CDR1 is SQVTM and CDR2 is ANQGSEA.

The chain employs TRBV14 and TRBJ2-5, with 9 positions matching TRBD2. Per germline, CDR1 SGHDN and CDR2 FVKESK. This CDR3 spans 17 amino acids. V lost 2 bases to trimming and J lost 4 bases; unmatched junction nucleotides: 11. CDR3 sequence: CASSQRHRREGSETQYF. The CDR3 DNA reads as TGTGCCAGCAGCCAAAGACATCGGCGGGAGGGCTCAGAGACCCAGTACTTC.

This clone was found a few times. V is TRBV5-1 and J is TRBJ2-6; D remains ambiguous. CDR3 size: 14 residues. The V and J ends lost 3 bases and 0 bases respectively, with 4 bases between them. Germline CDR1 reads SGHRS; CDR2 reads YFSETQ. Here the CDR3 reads CASSSISGANVLTF. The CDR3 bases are TGCGCCAGCAGCTCAATCTCTGGGGCCAACGTCCTGACTTTC.

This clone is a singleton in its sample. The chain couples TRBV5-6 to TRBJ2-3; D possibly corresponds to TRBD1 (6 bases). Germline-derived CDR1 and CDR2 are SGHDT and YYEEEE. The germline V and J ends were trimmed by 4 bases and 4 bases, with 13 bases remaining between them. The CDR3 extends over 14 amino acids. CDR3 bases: TGTGCCAGCAGCCCGTCAGGGGTCCCAGATACGCAGTATTTT. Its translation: CASSPSGVPDTQYF.

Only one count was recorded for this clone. CDR3 sequence (DNA): TGTGCCAGTAGTATAGAGGTCGGGGGAGGCCATTCCCTCACAGATACGCAGTATTTT. This translates into CASSIEVGGGHSLTDTQYF. V gene TRBV19 combines with J gene TRBJ2-3, with a tentative D call TRBD2 (6 bases). The germline V and J ends were trimmed by 0 bases and 2 bases, with 21 bases remaining between them. This CDR3 is 19 amino acids long. The germline V gene has CDR1 LNHDA and CDR2 SQIVND (reference sequence).

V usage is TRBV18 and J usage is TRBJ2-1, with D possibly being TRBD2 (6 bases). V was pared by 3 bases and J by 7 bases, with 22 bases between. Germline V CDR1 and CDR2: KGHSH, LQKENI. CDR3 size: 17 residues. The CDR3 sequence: CASSPYEGAGTWNEQFF. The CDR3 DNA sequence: TGTGCCAGCTCACCGTATGAGGGAGCGGGTACGTGGAATGAGCAGTTCTTC.

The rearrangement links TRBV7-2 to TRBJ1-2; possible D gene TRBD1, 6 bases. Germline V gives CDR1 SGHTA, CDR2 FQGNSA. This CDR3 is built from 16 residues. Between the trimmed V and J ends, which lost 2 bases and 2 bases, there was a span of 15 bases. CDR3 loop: CASSLRLDDRNYGYTF. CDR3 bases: TGTGCCAGCAGCTTAAGGTTGGATGACAGGAACTATGGCTACACCTTC.

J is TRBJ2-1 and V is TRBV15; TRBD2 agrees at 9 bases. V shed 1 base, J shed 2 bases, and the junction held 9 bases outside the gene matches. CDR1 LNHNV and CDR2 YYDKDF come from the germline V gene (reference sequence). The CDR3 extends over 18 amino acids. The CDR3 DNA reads TGTGCCACCAGCAGAGGGGGGATGGGCGGGAGGGCCTACAATGAGCAGTTCTTC. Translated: CATSRGGMGGRAYNEQFF.

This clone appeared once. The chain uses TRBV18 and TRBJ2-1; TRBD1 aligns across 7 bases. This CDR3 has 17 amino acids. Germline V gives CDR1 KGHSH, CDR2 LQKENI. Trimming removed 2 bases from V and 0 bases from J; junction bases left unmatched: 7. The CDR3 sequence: CASSPKDRRGSYNEQFF. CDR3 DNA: TGTGCCAGCTCACCAAAGGACAGGAGAGGCTCCTACAATGAGCAGTTCTTC. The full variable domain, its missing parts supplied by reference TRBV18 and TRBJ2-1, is NAGVMQNPRHLVRRRGQEARLRCSPMKGHSHVYWYRQLPEEGLKFMVYLQKENIIDESGMPKERFSAEFPKEGPSILRIQQVVRGDSAAYFCASSPKDRRGSYNEQFFGPGTRLTVL.

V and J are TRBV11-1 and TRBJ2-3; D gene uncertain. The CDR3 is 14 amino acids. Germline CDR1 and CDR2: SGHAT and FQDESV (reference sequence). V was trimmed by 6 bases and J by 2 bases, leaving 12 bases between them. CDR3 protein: CASSYEAATDTQYF. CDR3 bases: TGTGCCAGCAGTTATGAGGCTGCCACAGATACGCAGTATTTT.

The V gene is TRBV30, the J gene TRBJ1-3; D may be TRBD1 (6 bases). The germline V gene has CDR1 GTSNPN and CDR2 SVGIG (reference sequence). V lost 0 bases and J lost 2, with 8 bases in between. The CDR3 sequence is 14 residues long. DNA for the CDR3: TGTGCCTGGAGTGTGGGGACAACTGGAAACACCATATATTTT. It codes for CAWSVGTTGNTIYF.

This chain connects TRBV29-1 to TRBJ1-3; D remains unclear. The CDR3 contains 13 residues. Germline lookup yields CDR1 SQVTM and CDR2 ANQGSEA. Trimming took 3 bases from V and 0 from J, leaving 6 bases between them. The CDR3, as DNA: TGCAGCGTTGAGCAGGACTCTGGAAACACCATATATTTT. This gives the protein CSVEQDSGNTIYF.

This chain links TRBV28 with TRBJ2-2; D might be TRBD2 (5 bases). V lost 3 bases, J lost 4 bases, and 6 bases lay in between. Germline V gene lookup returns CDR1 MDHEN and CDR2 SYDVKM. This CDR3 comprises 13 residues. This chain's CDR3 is CASSFAGTGELFF. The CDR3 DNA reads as TGTGCCAGCAGTTTTGCGGGCACCGGGGAGCTGTTTTTT.

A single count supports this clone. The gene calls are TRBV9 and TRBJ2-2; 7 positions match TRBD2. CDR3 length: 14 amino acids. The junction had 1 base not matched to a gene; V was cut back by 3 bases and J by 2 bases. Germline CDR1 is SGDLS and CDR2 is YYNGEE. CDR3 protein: CASSASGNTGELFF. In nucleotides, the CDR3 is TGTGCCAGCAGCGCTAGCGGAAACACCGGGGAGCTGTTTTTT.